This TCR beta chain emerged from a study of blood T cell repertoires in COVID-19. Study as a whole: Samples taken during acute and convalescent COVID-19 were collected in the United States, Italy and Spain. Sources were T cells, B-cell-depleted T cells, or PBMCs; the material itself was cDNA or gDNA.

CDR1 SGHRS and CDR2 YFSETQ come from the germline V gene. The CDR3 is 15 residues long. The V and J ends lost 4 bases and 6 bases, in that order; junction bases with no gene match: 5. Original handling: Reference gene primer amplification gave estimated nucleated cell counts. TCRdb keeps only in-frame clones here, not all; method: immunoSEQ multiplex PCR. The DNA gave D and trimming, while V, J and clone size come from that table. The sample holds about 74,000 clones, 70% to 80% seen once. This sequence joins TRBV5-1 and TRBJ2-2; TRBD2 matches at 11 bases. Sequenced: peripheral blood. This receptor was taken from a man between 65 and 79 years old with active or convalescent COVID-19. The CDR3 here is CASSGISGGAGELFF. The CDR3 DNA follows: TGCGCCAGCAGCGGAATTAGCGGGGGGGCCGGGGAGCTGTTTTTT. The full variable domain, its missing parts supplied by reference TRBV5-1 and TRBJ2-2, is KAGVTQTPRYLIKTRGQQVTLSCSPISGHRSVSWYQQTPGQGLQFLFEYFSETQRNKGNFPGRFSGRQFSNSRSEMNVSTLELGDSALYLCASSGISGGAGELFFGEGSRLTVL.